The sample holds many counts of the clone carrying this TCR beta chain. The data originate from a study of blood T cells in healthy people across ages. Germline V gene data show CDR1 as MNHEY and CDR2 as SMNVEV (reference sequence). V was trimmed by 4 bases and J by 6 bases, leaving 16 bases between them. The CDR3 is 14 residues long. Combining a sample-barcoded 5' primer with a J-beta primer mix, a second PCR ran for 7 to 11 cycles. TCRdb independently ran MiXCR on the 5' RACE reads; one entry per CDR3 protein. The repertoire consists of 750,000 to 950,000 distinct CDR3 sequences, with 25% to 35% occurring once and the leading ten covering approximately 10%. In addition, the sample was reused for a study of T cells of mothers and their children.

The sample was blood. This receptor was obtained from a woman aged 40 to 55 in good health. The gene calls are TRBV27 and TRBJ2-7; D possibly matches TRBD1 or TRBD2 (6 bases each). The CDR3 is CASSYGGRVGEQYF. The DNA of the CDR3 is TGTGCCAGCAGTTATGGGGGGCGAGTGGGCGAGCAGTACTTC.